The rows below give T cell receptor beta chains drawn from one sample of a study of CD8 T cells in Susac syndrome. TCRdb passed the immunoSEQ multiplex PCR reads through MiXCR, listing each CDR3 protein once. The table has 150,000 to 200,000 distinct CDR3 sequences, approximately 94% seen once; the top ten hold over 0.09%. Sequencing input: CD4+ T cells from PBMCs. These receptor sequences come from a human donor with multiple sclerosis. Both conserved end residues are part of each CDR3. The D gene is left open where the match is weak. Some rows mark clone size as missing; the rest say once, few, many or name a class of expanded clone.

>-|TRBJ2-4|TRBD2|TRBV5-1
TGCGCCAGCAGCTTGGGGGCGGGAGCCCCCGGAAACATTCAGTACTTC
CASSLGAGAPGNIQYF
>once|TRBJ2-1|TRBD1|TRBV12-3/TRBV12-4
TGTGCCAGCAGAGTTTGGACAGGGGTAGACAATGAGCAGTTCTTC
CASRVWTGVDNEQFF
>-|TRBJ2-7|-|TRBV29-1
TGCAGCGTCCGTCGTGGGGGCTCCTACGAGCAGTACTTC
CSVRRGGSYEQYF
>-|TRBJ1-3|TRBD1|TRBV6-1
TGTGCCAGCAGCCGGGTTGGTGGAGGGGGCGGCTCTGGAAACACCATATATTTT
CASSRVGGGGGSGNTIYF
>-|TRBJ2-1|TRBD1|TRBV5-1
TGCGCCAGCAGCTTGGCCGGGACAGGGAGTGTCAATGAGCAGTTCTTC
CASSLAGTGSVNEQFF
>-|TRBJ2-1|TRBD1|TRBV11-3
TGTGCCAGCAGCCCTACCAGGGGGTATGAGCAGTTCTTC
CASSPTRGYEQFF
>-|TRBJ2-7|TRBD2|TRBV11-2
TGTGCCAGCAGCTTAGTACGCGGGAGGTCCCACGAGCAGTACTTC
CASSLVRGRSHEQYF
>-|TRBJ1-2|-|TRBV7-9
TGTGCCAGCAGCTTATGGGGGGGCGATGGCTACACCTTC
CASSLWGGDGYTF
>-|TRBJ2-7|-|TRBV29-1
TGCAGCGTTGGTGACACCTCCTACGAGCAGTACTTC
CSVGDTSYEQYF
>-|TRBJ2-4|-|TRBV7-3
TGTGCCAGCAGCTCCGGACAGAACAAAAACATTCAGTACTTC
CASSSGQNKNIQYF
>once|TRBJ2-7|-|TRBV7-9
TGTGCCAGCACCACCCCCCAGTTGGTCCTAAACTACGAGCAGTACTTC
CASTTPQLVLNYEQYF
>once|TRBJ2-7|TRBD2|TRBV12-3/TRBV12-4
TGTGCCAGCAGTGTTGGGACTAGCGGGAGGGAGGGGCAGTACTTC
CASSVGTSGREGQYF
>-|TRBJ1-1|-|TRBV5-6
TGTGCCAGCAGCTTGGCGACTGTTCTGAACGCTTTCTTT
CASSLATVLNAFF
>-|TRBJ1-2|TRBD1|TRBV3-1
TGTGCCAGCAGCCAATTTTGGGACAGGGGGATAAAAGTTGATGGCTACACCTTC
CASSQFWDRGIKVDGYTF
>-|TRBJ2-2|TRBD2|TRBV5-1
TGCGCCAGCAGCCCCGGGAGGGGGATAGGGACCGGGGAGCTGTTTTTT
CASSPGRGIGTGELFF
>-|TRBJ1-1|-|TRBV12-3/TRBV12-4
TGTGCCAGCAGTTCCCAGGGGTCTGAAGCTTTCTTT
CASSSQGSEAFF
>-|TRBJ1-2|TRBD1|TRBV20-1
TGCAGTGCTATGGACAGGGCATCCTATGGCTACACCTTC
CSAMDRASYGYTF
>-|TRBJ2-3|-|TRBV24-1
TGTGCCACCAGTGATTTTAGAACAGATACGCAGTATTTT
CATSDFRTDTQYF
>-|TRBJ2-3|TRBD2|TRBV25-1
TGTGCCACTGGACTAGCGGGAGTGGGTACGCAGTATTTT
CATGLAGVGTQYF
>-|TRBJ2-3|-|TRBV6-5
TGTGCCAGCATCAGGGGAGATACGCAGTATTTT
CASIRGDTQYF
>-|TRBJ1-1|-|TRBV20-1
TGCAGTGCTAGAGTTACGGGGAATGAAGCTTTCTTT
CSARVTGNEAFF
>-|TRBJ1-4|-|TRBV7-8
TGTGCCAGCAGACAGGGCCGTAATGAAAAACTGTTTTTT
CASRQGRNEKLFF
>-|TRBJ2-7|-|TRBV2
TGTGCCAGTGTCCCAACCTACGAGCAGTACTTC
CASVPTYEQYF
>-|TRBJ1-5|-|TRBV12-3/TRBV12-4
TGTGCCAGCAGTTTAAATCTGGGGTCGAGCAATCAGCCCCAGCATTTT
CASSLNLGSSNQPQHF
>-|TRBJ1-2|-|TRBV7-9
TGTGCCAGCAGTATAGGGACAAGTGGCGCTAACTATGGCTACACCTTC
CASSIGTSGANYGYTF
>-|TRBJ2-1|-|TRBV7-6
TGTGCCAGCAGCCCCACACTAGCAGAGTACAATGAGCAGTTCTTC
CASSPTLAEYNEQFF
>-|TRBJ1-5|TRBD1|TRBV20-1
TGCAGTGCTTACAGGGGAGAAGGGAATCAGCCCCAGCATTTT
CSAYRGEGNQPQHF
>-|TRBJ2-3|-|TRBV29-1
TGCAGCGCCGGGTTAGGGACGGGGCCCACAGATACGCAGTATTTT
CSAGLGTGPTDTQYF
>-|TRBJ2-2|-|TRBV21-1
TGTGCCAGCTACCGAGCCCCGCGCGCAGGGAGCACCGGGGAGCTGTTTTTT
CASYRAPRAGSTGELFF
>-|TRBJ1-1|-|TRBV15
TGTGCCACCAGCAGAGACCACGCAGCCTACACTGAAGCTTTCTTT
CATSRDHAAYTEAFF
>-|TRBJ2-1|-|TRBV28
TGTGCCAGCAGTGATCGGACGGCGAACTGGCAGTTCTTC
CASSDRTANWQFF
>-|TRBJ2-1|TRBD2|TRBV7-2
TGTGCCAGCAGTTTTACTAGCGGGATGGAGCAGTTCTTC
CASSFTSGMEQFF
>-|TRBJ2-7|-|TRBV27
TGTGCCAGCAGTTCCCCAGGGGCGGGAGTATACGAGCAGTACTTC
CASSSPGAGVYEQYF
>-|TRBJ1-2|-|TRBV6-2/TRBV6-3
TGTGCCAGCGCCCGGCAGACCAATGGCTACACCTTC
CASARQTNGYTF
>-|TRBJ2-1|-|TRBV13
TGTGCCAGCAGCTCCACCTGGGTCAGCCTAGAGCAGTTCTTC
CASSSTWVSLEQFF
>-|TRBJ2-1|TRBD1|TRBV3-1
TGTGCCAGCAGCCACTTCCGAACCGGGACAGGGATCTACAATGAGCAGTTCTTC
CASSHFRTGTGIYNEQFF
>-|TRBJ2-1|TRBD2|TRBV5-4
TGTGCCAGCAGCGGACTAGCGGAGAGCGGTGAGCAGTTCTTC
CASSGLAESGEQFF
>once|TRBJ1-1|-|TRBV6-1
TGTGCCAGCAGCCGCCGGGGCGGACGAATGAACACTGAAGCTTTCTTT
CASSRRGGRMNTEAFF
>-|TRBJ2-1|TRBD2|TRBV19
TGTGCCAGTAGTATAGATCTAGCGGGCTCCTACAATGAGCAGTTCTTC
CASSIDLAGSYNEQFF
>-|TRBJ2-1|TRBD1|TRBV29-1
TGCAGCCACGGGACAGGGGGCTCCGAGCAGTTCTTC
CSHGTGGSEQFF
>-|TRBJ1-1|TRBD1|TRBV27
TGTGCCAGCAGTCCGGGACAGGTAGTCACTGAAGCTTTCTTT
CASSPGQVVTEAFF
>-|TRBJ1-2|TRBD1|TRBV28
TGTGCCAGCAGTTTCCGGGACAGGGACCACTATGGCTACACCTTC
CASSFRDRDHYGYTF
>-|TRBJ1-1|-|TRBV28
TGTGCCAGCAGCCCCGGGGACCTGAACACTGAAGCTTTCTTT
CASSPGDLNTEAFF
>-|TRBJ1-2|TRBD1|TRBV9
TGTGCCAGCAGCGCACCAGACAGGGAGGATGGCTACACCTTC
CASSAPDREDGYTF
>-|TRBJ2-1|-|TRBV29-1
TGCAGCGCACAGGCCTCGGGCCCAGAGCAGTTCTTC
CSAQASGPEQFF
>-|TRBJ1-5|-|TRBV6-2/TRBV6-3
TGTGCCAGCAAGGGGGTGATAAATCAGCCCCAGCATTTT
CASKGVINQPQHF
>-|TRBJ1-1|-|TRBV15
TGTGCCACCACCCTAAGCGAGGGCACTGAAGCTTTCTTT
CATTLSEGTEAFF
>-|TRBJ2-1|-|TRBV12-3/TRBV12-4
TGTGCCAGCAGCGCTAGCCAGGGATGGCAGTTCTTC
CASSASQGWQFF
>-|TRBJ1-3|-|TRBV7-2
TGTGCCAGCAGCTTCAAAGGGGGAAACACCATATATTTT
CASSFKGGNTIYF
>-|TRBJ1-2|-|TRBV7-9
TGTGCCAGCAACAGGGCGGACGGCTACACCTTC
CASNRADGYTF
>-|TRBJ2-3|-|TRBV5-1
TGCGCCAGCAGACTTTTCTCGGATACGCAGTATTTT
CASRLFSDTQYF
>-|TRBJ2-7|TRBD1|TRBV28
TGTGCCAGTGGACAGGACTTAACGAGAGAGCAGTACTTC
CASGQDLTREQYF
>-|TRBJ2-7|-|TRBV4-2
TGTGCCAGCAGCCAAATGCCGGGACACGTCTACGAGCAGTACTTC
CASSQMPGHVYEQYF
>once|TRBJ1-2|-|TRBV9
TGTGCCAGCAGCGTCTCAGGGGTTGCCTACACCTTC
CASSVSGVAYTF
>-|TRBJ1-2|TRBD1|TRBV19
TGTGCCAGTAGTAAGGAGCTGGGACAGAGCTATGGCTACACCTTC
CASSKELGQSYGYTF